Listed here are 12 T cell receptor beta chains from one sample, sequenced in a study of T cell responses to AZD1222 COVID-19 vaccine. The protocol was immunoSEQ multiplex PCR, while the TCRdb copy is restricted to in-frame clones and leaves out a portion. The sample includes over 150,000 clones, 80% to 95% of them seen just once. This sample comprised peripheral blood, obtained 28 days after the second dose of the MenACWY control vaccine. These receptors originate from an adult who received the MenACWY meningococcal vaccine as a control.

The chain couples TRBV7-9 to TRBJ1-4; the D is unclear. V was shortened by 1 base and J by 4 bases, with 10 bases between the two germline ends. The CDR3 runs to 15 residues. Germline V gene sequence: CDR1 SEHNR, CDR2 FQNEAQ (reference sequence). CDR3 sequence (DNA): TGTGCCAGCAGCTTAGTTACGGGCGATAATGAAAAACTGTTTTTT. Translation gives CASSLVTGDNEKLFF. Full variable domain (missing parts from reference TRBV7-9 and TRBJ1-4): DTGVSQNPRHKITKRGQNVTFRCDPISEHNRLYWYRQTLGQGPEFLTYFQNEAQLEKSRLLSDRFSAERPKGSFSTLEIQRTEQGDSAMYLCASSLVTGDNEKLFFGSGTQLSVL.

This chain uses TRBV20-1 with TRBJ2-3; D remains unclear. Looked up from germline, CDR1 is DFQATT and CDR2 is SNEGSKA (reference sequence). The V gene lost 3 bases and the J gene lost 2 bases, with 12 bases spanning the gap. This CDR3 contains 14 residues. CDR3 DNA: TGCAGTGCTAGTTTAGCCAGAAACACAGATACGCAGTATTTT. Translation: CSASLARNTDTQYF.

The chain carries TRBV7-2 and TRBJ1-1; perhaps TRBD1 as D (5 bases). Germline lookup yields CDR1 SGHTA and CDR2 FQGNSA. This CDR3 comprises 14 residues. V was trimmed by 3 bases and J by 2 bases, leaving 10 bases between them. The CDR3 reads CASSFRGGNTEAFF. DNA for the CDR3: TGTGCCAGCAGCTTTAGGGGAGGCAACACTGAAGCTTTCTTT.

The chain is built from TRBV6-2 or TRBV6-3 and TRBJ1-1; 7 nucleotides align to TRBD1. CDR1 and CDR2 from the germline V gene are MNHEY and SVGEGT. Germline trimming cut 4 bases from V and 5 bases from J; bases unmatched to any gene: 10. The CDR3 is made up of 15 amino acids. CDR3 DNA sequence: TGTGCCAGCAGTTCCCCAAACAGGGGAAGAACTGAAGCTTTCTTT. It encodes CASSSPNRGRTEAFF.

V and J are TRBV3-1 (or the pseudogene TRBV3-2) and TRBJ2-7; no clear D. Trimming took 4 bases from V and 4 from J, leaving 8 bases between them. From germline, CDR1 is LGHDT and CDR2 YNNKEL (reference sequence). This CDR3 has 12 amino acids. The CDR3 region is CASSLQEYEQYF. The CDR3 DNA sequence: TGTGCCAGCAGCCTCCAAGAATACGAGCAGTACTTC.

V usage is TRBV7-3 and J usage is TRBJ2-2, with D possibly TRBD2 on 6 matching bases. V was shortened by 2 bases and J by 3 bases, with 13 bases between the two germline ends. CDR3 length equals 16 residues. CDR1 is SGHTA, CDR2 FQGTGA, per germline. For the CDR3, the DNA is TGTGCCAGCAGCTTAGATGCAGGGACTTACACCGGGGAGCTGTTTTTT. Translating it yields CASSLDAGTYTGELFF.

This chain uses TRBV25-1 with TRBJ1-1; D is ambiguous. This CDR3 has 12 residues. Per germline, CDR1 MGHDK and CDR2 SYGVNS. Trimming took 2 bases from V and 4 from J, leaving 5 bases between them. CDR3 in DNA: TGTGCCAGCAGTGAAATTCCCACTGAAGCTTTCTTT. This translates into CASSEIPTEAFF.

This chain uses TRBV28 with TRBJ1-5, with unresolved D. Germline V gene lookup returns CDR1 MDHEN and CDR2 SYDVKM. The ends were cut back, 3 bases at V and 3 bases at J, with 15 bases in the middle. The length of the CDR3 is 16 residues. CDR3 DNA: TGTGCCAGCAGTTTGTCGGGCATTTTAAACAATCAGCCCCAGCATTTT. Amino acids: CASSLSGILNNQPQHF.

This rearrangement joins TRBV5-1 to TRBJ2-7, with D possibly matching TRBD2 (5 bases). Germline V gene sequence: CDR1 SGHRS, CDR2 YFSETQ. The ends were cut back, 0 bases at V and 6 bases at J, with 13 bases in the middle. This CDR3 is 14 amino acids long. Here the CDR3 reads CASSLEGHRGEQYF. CDR3 in DNA: TGCGCCAGCAGCTTGGAGGGTCACCGGGGCGAGCAGTACTTC.

The rearrangement links TRBV6-5 to TRBJ1-4; D gene unclear. Trimming stripped 7 bases from V and 9 bases from J, with 9 bases between. The CDR3 has 11 amino acids. The germline CDR1 and CDR2 sequences are MNHEY and SVGAGI. The CDR3 here is CASTEEQKLFF. The CDR3 DNA reads TGTGCCAGCACCGAGGAGCAAAAACTGTTTTTT.

The gene calls are TRBV2 and TRBJ1-1; D gene ambiguous. V lost 2 bases and J 8 bases, leaving 6 bases between the germline ends. CDR1 is SNHLY and CDR2 is FYNNEI in the germline V gene. CDR3 length equals 11 residues. The CDR3 here is CASSERSEAFF. The CDR3 bases are TGTGCCAGCAGTGAAAGATCGGAAGCTTTCTTT. Full variable domain (rest looked up from reference TRBV2 and TRBJ1-1): EPEVTQTPSHQVTQMGQEVILRCVPISNHLYFYWYRQILGQKVEFLVSFYNNEISEKSEIFDDQFSVERPDGSNFTLKIRSTKLEDSAMYFCASSERSEAFFGQGTRLTVV.

The rearrangement joins TRBV7-2 to TRBJ2-5; perhaps D is TRBD1 or TRBD2 (5 bases each). The CDR3 consists of 14 residues. CDR1 is SGHTA and CDR2 is FQGNSA in the germline V gene. Trimming stripped 4 bases from V and 5 bases from J, with 14 bases between. The CDR3 DNA is TGTGCCAGCAGCTCAACCGGGGCTGGGGAGACCCAGTACTTC. It is translated as CASSSTGAGETQYF.